What follows are 10 T cell receptor beta chains derived from one specimen sequenced in a study of shared clonotypes between healthy human individuals. Produced via immunoSEQ multiplex PCR; TCRdb's table is partial and in-frame only. The table has about 960,000 clones, about three quarters seen once; the top ten hold approximately 1.5%. Input material: memory CD4+ T cells sorted from blood. Regarding subset: CD45RA-negative fraction. The receptors here all came from a man in his late teens or twenties in good health.

CDR3 coding DNA: TGCGCCAGCCGGGCCGGGATTAGCGGTTACAATGAGCAGTTCTTC. It encodes CASRAGISGYNEQFF. The rearrangement links TRBV5-1 to TRBJ2-1, with D maybe TRBD2 (6 bases). The germline V and J ends were trimmed by 7 bases and 4 bases, with 18 bases remaining between them. CDR1 is SGHRS, CDR2 YFSETQ, per germline. The CDR3 has 15 residues.

The V call is TRBV2, the J call TRBJ2-7; no definite D call. The CDR3 is 12 residues long. Germline loops: CDR1 SNHLY, CDR2 FYNNEI. V was cut by 6 bases and J by 6 bases, with 12 bases left in between. The CDR3 sequence: CASRPDRREQYF. CDR3 nucleotide sequence: TGTGCCAGCAGACCAGACCGGCGCGAGCAGTACTTC.

The V and J genes are TRBV9 and TRBJ2-3; the D is unclear. The CDR3 is made up of 15 amino acids. The germline V gene has CDR1 SGDLS and CDR2 YYNGEE. Trimming removed 3 bases from V and 0 bases from J, with 11 bases in between. CDR3 nucleotide sequence: TGTGCCAGCAGCGGAGACCATTTGAGCACAGATACGCAGTATTTT. Translation gives CASSGDHLSTDTQYF.

This chain connects TRBV2 to TRBJ1-6; no clear D. The ends were cut back, 1 base at V and 5 bases at J, with 9 bases in the middle. The CDR3 runs 15 residues. CDR1 is SNHLY and CDR2 is FYNNEI in the germline V gene. This chain's CDR3 is CASSEGGSDNSPLHF. CDR3 DNA: TGTGCCAGCAGTGAAGGCGGTTCAGATAATTCACCCCTCCACTTT.

The chain joins TRBV7-9 to TRBJ2-5, with unresolved D. The length of the CDR3 is 14 residues. The V gene's germline CDR1 is SEHNR and CDR2 FQNEAQ (reference sequence). The V end was cut by 5 bases, the J end by 2 bases, with 12 bases between. The CDR3 protein is CASSAETEQETQYF. The CDR3 nucleotides are TGTGCCAGCAGCGCAGAGACGGAACAAGAGACCCAGTACTTC. The complete variable domain, with remaining parts taken from reference TRBV7-9 and TRBJ2-5, reads DTGVSQNPRHKITKRGQNVTFRCDPISEHNRLYWYRQTLGQGPEFLTYFQNEAQLEKSRLLSDRFSAERPKGSFSTLEIQRTEQGDSAMYLCASSAETEQETQYFGPGTRLLVL.

This chain joins TRBV6-6 and TRBJ1-6; 7 nucleotides line up with TRBD1. Trimming removed 4 bases from V and 10 bases from J; junction bases left unmatched: 10. The CDR3 length is 15 residues. Germline V gives CDR1 MNHNY, CDR2 SVGAGI (reference sequence). The CDR3 here is CASSSGTGDRSPLHF. CDR3 nucleotides: TGTGCCAGCAGTTCGGGAACAGGGGACCGGTCACCCCTCCACTTT.

The rearrangement uses TRBV7-9 and TRBJ2-1, with 9 bases lining up with TRBD1. The CDR3 consists of 15 residues. V shed 3 bases and J 3 bases; nucleotides not matched to a gene: 3. CDR1 and CDR2 from the germline V gene are SEHNR and FQNEAQ (reference sequence). The CDR3 region has the DNA TGTGCCAGCAGCTTGGGACAGGGCATCTACAATGAGCAGTTCTTC. Its protein is CASSLGQGIYNEQFF. The variable domain in full, completed from reference TRBV7-9 and TRBJ2-1, reads DTGVSQNPRHKITKRGQNVTFRCDPISEHNRLYWYRQTLGQGPEFLTYFQNEAQLEKSRLLSDRFSAERPKGSFSTLEIQRTEQGDSAMYLCASSLGQGIYNEQFFGPGTRLTVL.

The chain has TRBV7-6 and TRBJ2-7; possibly TRBD1 for D (6 bases). Germline V gene sequence: CDR1 SGHVS, CDR2 FNYEAQ. V was cut by 1 base and J by 6 bases, with 19 bases left in between. This CDR3 contains 16 residues. CDR3 sequence reads: CASSLDGTSINSEQYF. CDR3 coding DNA: TGTGCCAGCAGCTTAGATGGGACATCAATCAATTCCGAGCAGTACTTC.

The chain links TRBV29-1 to TRBJ1-2; 10 bases are shared with TRBD1. The CDR3 covers 14 residues. The V gene's germline CDR1 is SQVTM and CDR2 ANQGSEA. The V gene end was trimmed by 2 bases and the J gene end by 7 bases; junction bases not matched to a gene: 7. Here the CDR3 reads CSVERDRGSAGYTF. The CDR3 DNA reads as TGCAGCGTTGAAAGGGACAGGGGTTCGGCTGGCTACACCTTC.

The chain has TRBV5-1 and TRBJ2-5; TRBD1 matches at 10 bases. There are 15 residues in the CDR3. V gave up 1 base and J gave up 4 bases; unmatched junction bases: 4. CDR1 and CDR2 (germline): SGHRS, YFSETQ. CDR3 in amino acids: CASSLSGTGVETQYF. The CDR3 DNA is TGCGCCAGCAGCTTGTCCGGGACAGGGGTAGAGACCCAGTACTTC.